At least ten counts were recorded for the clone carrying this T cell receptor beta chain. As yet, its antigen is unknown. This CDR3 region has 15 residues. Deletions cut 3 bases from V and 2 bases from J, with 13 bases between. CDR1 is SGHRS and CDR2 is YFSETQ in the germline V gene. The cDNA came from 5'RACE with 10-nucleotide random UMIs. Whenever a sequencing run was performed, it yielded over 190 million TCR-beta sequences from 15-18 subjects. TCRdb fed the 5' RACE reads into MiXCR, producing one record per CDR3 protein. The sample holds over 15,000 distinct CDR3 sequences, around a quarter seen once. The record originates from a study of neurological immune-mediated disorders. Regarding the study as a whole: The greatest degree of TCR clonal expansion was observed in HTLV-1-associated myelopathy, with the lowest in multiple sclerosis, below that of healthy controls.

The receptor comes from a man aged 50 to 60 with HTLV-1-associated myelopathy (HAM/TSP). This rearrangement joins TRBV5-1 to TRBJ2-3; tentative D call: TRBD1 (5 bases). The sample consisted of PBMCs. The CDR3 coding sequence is TGCGCCAGCAGCTCGACAGATCCCCACACAGATACGCAGTATTTT. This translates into CASSSTDPHTDTQYF.